A selection of T cell receptor beta chains follows, all from one sample in a study of regulatory T cells in long-lasting Graves disease. TCRdb independently ran MiXCR on the multiplex PCR reads; one entry per CDR3 protein. Of roughly 250,000 distinct CDR3 sequences in the sample, about 17% are singletons; the top ten hold approximately 14%. These sequences were also reported in another study, on T cells in Graves' hyperthyroidism and ophthalmopathy.

The sample consisted of peripheral blood mononuclear cells (PBMCs), taken at new diagnosis, from a patient treated with antithyroid drugs. Source of these receptors: a woman aged 25 to 39 with Graves disease. CDR3s include the opening cysteine and the closing phenylalanine or tryptophan. D genes are given only for firm matches. Clone size appears in some rows only: once, few, many, or a class for an expanded clone.

V gene	J gene	clone size	D gene	CDR3 protein	CDR3 DNA
TRBV13	TRBJ1-1	NA	NA	CASSRRAGDAEAFF	TGTGCCAGCAGCAGACGAGCTGGGGACGCTGAAGCTTTCTTT
TRBV11-2	TRBJ2-6	few	TRBD2	CASSTPMTSGYSGANVLTF	TGTGCCAGCAGCACGCCCATGACTAGCGGATACTCTGGGGCCAACGTCCTGACTTTC
TRBV3-1	TRBJ1-4	many	TRBD1	CASSHPSDRGHEKLFF	TGTGCCAGCAGCCACCCCTCGGACAGGGGGCATGAAAAACTGTTTTTT
TRBV7-2	TRBJ1-5	many	NA	CASSLGQLQPQHF	TGTGCCAGCAGCTTAGGACAGTTGCAGCCCCAGCATTTT
TRBV2	TRBJ2-7	many	NA	CASSGQIAYEQYF	TGTGCCAGCAGTGGTCAGATAGCTTACGAGCAGTACTTC
TRBV7-9	TRBJ1-1	many	NA	CASSLVREGRTEAFF	TGTGCCAGCAGCTTAGTAAGAGAGGGGAGAACTGAAGCTTTCTTT
TRBV7-9	TRBJ1-4	many	NA	CASSPTALNEKLFF	TGTGCCAGCAGCCCCACAGCGTTAAATGAAAAACTGTTTTTT
TRBV20-1	TRBJ1-3	NA	NA	CSAFRGRGAGNTIYF	TGCAGTGCTTTCCGAGGCAGGGGTGCTGGAAACACCATATATTTT
TRBV19	TRBJ1-5	many	NA	CASSISGGAPQHF	TGTGCCAGTAGTATCTCCGGCGGGGCACCCCAGCATTTT
TRBV28	TRBJ2-7	many	NA	CASRPTLSYEQYF	TGTGCCAGCAGACCAACTCTCTCCTACGAGCAGTACTTC
TRBV3-1	TRBJ2-7	many	NA	CASSQGFLSTSEQYF	TGTGCCAGCAGCCAAGGATTTTTGTCCACATCCGAGCAGTACTTC
TRBV12-3/TRBV12-4	TRBJ1-2	many	NA	CASTRTAFDGYTF	TGTGCCAGCACCAGGACGGCTTTCGATGGCTACACCTTC
TRBV27	TRBJ2-7	many	NA	CASSLSPEYEQYF	TGTGCCAGCAGTTTATCACCTGAGTACGAGCAGTACTTC
TRBV6-1	TRBJ1-1	many	NA	CASSEVASRDTEAFF	TGTGCCAGCAGTGAAGTTGCCTCCAGGGACACTGAAGCTTTCTTT
TRBV9	TRBJ1-6	NA	TRBD1	CACSPTGVPYNSPLHF	TGTGCCTGCAGCCCGACAGGGGTTCCCTATAATTCACCCCTCCACTTT
TRBV6-5	TRBJ1-6	many	NA	CASSSPYGRSYNSPLHF	TGTGCCAGCAGTTCTCCCTATGGCCGCTCCTATAATTCACCCCTCCACTTT
TRBV7-7	TRBJ2-2	many	NA	CAKGQEGTGELFF	TGTGCTAAAGGACAGGAGGGGACCGGGGAGCTGTTTTTT
TRBV28	TRBJ1-2	once	NA	CASSLRSANYGYTF	TGTGCCAGCAGTTTAAGGTCGGCTAACTATGGCTACACCTTC
TRBV4-2	TRBJ2-2	few	TRBD2	CASSQDSSSGGGNTGELFF	TGTGCCAGCAGCCAAGATAGTTCGAGCGGGGGGGGGAACACCGGGGAGCTGTTTTTT
TRBV11-2	TRBJ1-2	many	NA	CASSLISGFYTF	TGTGCCAGCAGCTTAATTTCGGGGTTCTACACCTTC
TRBV12-3/TRBV12-4	TRBJ1-1	many	NA	CASRLIIDNEAFF	TGTGCCAGCAGACTAATCATCGACAATGAAGCTTTCTTT
TRBV27	TRBJ2-7	many	NA	CASSPQGGHEQYF	TGTGCCAGCAGTCCACAGGGAGGCCACGAGCAGTACTTC
TRBV18	TRBJ2-7	many	NA	CASSPPGGMAYEQYF	TGTGCCAGCTCACCACCGGGCGGGATGGCCTACGAGCAGTACTTC
TRBV7-2	TRBJ1-1	many	NA	CASSPKKGSAEAFF	TGTGCCAGCAGCCCAAAAAAGGGCTCCGCTGAAGCTTTCTTT
TRBV7-2	TRBJ2-3	many	NA	CASSPRGQILDTQYF	TGTGCCAGCAGCCCGAGGGGCCAGATTCTAGATACGCAGTATTTT
TRBV12-3/TRBV12-4	TRBJ2-7	NA	NA	CAGSLGGGYEQYF	TGTGCCGGCAGTCTCGGAGGGGGCTACGAGCAGTACTTC
TRBV6-1	TRBJ2-3	many	TRBD2	CASSEIAGDTDTQYF	TGTGCCAGCAGTGAAATCGCGGGGGACACAGATACGCAGTATTTT
TRBV12-3/TRBV12-4	TRBJ2-5	many	TRBD2	CASSLGVSGEMKETQYF	TGTGCCAGCAGTTTAGGAGTTAGCGGGGAAATGAAAGAGACCCAGTACTTC
TRBV7-9	TRBJ1-1	many	NA	CASSLEGIGTEAFF	TGTGCCAGCAGCTTAGAGGGTATAGGCACTGAAGCTTTCTTT
TRBV5-1	TRBJ2-2	many	TRBD1	CASSLVLTGGNTGELFF	TGCGCCAGCAGCTTGGTTCTTACAGGGGGTAACACCGGGGAGCTGTTTTTT
TRBV3-1	TRBJ2-2	many	TRBD1	CASSFRGTGNTGELFF	TGTGCCAGCAGTTTTCGCGGGACAGGGAACACCGGGGAGCTGTTTTTT
TRBV12-3/TRBV12-4	TRBJ2-2	many	NA	CASCRAGLNTGELFF	TGTGCCAGCTGTCGGGCTGGACTGAACACCGGGGAGCTGTTTTTT
TRBV2	TRBJ1-6	many	TRBD1	CASSGQGALYNSPLHF	TGTGCCAGCAGCGGACAGGGGGCTCTGTATAATTCACCCCTCCACTTT
TRBV14	TRBJ1-4	many	NA	CASSQDFLLTIF	TGTGCCAGCAGCCAAGATTTCCTCCTCACCATTTTT
TRBV2	TRBJ1-5	many	NA	CASRASGTSTINSNQPQHF	TGTGCCAGCAGAGCATCCGGGACATCGACCATCAATAGCAATCAGCCCCAGCATTTT
TRBV20-1	TRBJ2-7	many	TRBD1	CSAGGQGSSYEQYF	TGCAGTGCTGGGGGACAGGGCTCCTCCTACGAGCAGTACTTC
TRBV6-1	TRBJ1-1	NA	TRBD1	CASSGGTGSALNTEAFF	TGTGCCAGCAGTGGGGGGACAGGCTCTGCTTTGAACACTGAAGCTTTCTTT
TRBV5-5	TRBJ2-3	many	NA	CASSVQGGSTDTQYF	TGTGCCAGCAGTGTGCAGGGAGGCAGCACAGATACGCAGTATTTT
TRBV7-2	TRBJ1-6	NA	NA	CASSLVTVNSPLHF	TGTGCCAGCAGCTTAGTGACGGTGAATTCACCCCTCCACTTT
TRBV2	TRBJ1-1	many	NA	CASSDRPNMNTEAFF	TGTGCCAGCAGCGACAGGCCAAACATGAACACTGAAGCTTTCTTT
TRBV19	TRBJ1-5	many	NA	CASSPRGGGLSNQPQHF	TGTGCCAGTAGTCCCCGCGGGGGCGGCTTGAGCAATCAGCCCCAGCATTTT
TRBV6-5	TRBJ1-1	many	NA	CASSYGHPGVTEAFF	TGTGCCAGCAGTTACGGTCACCCGGGGGTCACTGAAGCTTTCTTT